The clone carrying this TCR beta chain was seen a few times. Its antigen is unidentified. This entry is derived from a study of T-cell memory formation after mild COVID-19. The study, taken as a whole, reports: A balance of CD4 and CD8 characterized clones contracting day 15 to 85, whereas later expanders leaned CD4+. Some SARS-CoV-2-responding clones were already detected in memory before infection. Shrinking CD4+ clones were chiefly CM and EM; CD8+ ones were chiefly EMRA.

The CDR3 runs to 16 residues. Germline V gene lookup returns CDR1 KGHDR and CDR2 SFDVKD. Trimming took off 4 bases at V and 1 base at J, with 13 bases between the two ends. TCRdb ran MiXCR on the 5' RACE reads and lists one entry per CDR3 protein. The table shows 150,000 to 200,000 distinct CDR3 sequences, with roughly 31% occurring only once. This sequence originates from an adult woman who had mild COVID-19 (a few samples of this study predate the infection). Cell type and time point are not known. The chain links TRBV24-1 to TRBJ1-5, with D possibly matching TRBD1 (5 bases). The specimen sequenced was PBMCs or a T cell subset sorted from them (not recorded which). The CDR3 here is CATSERSGKSNQPQHF. The CDR3 DNA is TGTGCCACCAGTGAGAGATCAGGGAAAAGCAATCAGCCCCAGCATTTT.